This is a list of T cell receptor beta chains from one sample in a study of T cell responses to AZD1222 COVID-19 vaccine. This table comes from immunoSEQ multiplex PCR, and its TCRdb copy is limited to in-frame clones, with some not included. The profile shows 150,000 or so clones, approximately 91% of them singletons. The material was peripheral blood, obtained 28 days after the second AZD1222 dose. Source of these receptors: an adult who received the AZD1222 COVID-19 vaccine. Both conserved end residues are part of each CDR3. Each record gives: J gene, clone size, D gene, V gene, CDR3 DNA, CDR3 protein. A D gene is named only where the DNA matches it firmly. Some rows have no size entry. The others give once, few or many, or a class for an expanded clone.

TRBJ2-1	NA	TRBD2	TRBV11-2	TGTGCCAGCAGCCTGGGACTAGCGGCCAATGAGCAGTTCTTC	CASSLGLAANEQFF
TRBJ2-7	NA	TRBD2	TRBV5-1	TGCGCCAGCAGCAGAAGGCTAGCGGGTTTTTCGGAGCAGTACTTC	CASSRRLAGFSEQYF
TRBJ2-7	NA	NA	TRBV7-8	TGTGCCAGCAGCTTAGGGGTGATGGACGAGCAGTACTTC	CASSLGVMDEQYF
TRBJ1-4	NA	TRBD1	TRBV6-6	TGTGCCAGCAGTTACTCGACAGGGCGCGGTGAAAAACTGTTTTTT	CASSYSTGRGEKLFF
TRBJ1-4	NA	NA	TRBV21-1	TGTGCCAGCAGCAAAGGAACTGTGATAGCTAATGAAAAACTGTTTTTT	CASSKGTVIANEKLFF
TRBJ2-7	NA	NA	TRBV7-2	TGTGCCAGCAGCTTAGACCGTCAGCGCTACGAGCAGTACTTC	CASSLDRQRYEQYF
TRBJ2-1	NA	NA	TRBV6-6	TGTGCCAGCAGTTTACTATCTAGCTCCTACAATGAGCAGTTCTTC	CASSLLSSSYNEQFF
TRBJ1-1	NA	NA	TRBV7-8	TGTGCCAGCAGCTTAGTCGGCAGCGATCTCACTGAAGCTTTCTTT	CASSLVGSDLTEAFF
TRBJ1-1	NA	TRBD1	TRBV19	TGTGCCAGTAGTCCTGGGGGACAGGGTCACACTGAAGCTTTCTTT	CASSPGGQGHTEAFF
TRBJ1-2	NA	NA	TRBV19	TGTGCCAGTAACGGGGGGAAGGCCCTGAGCGGCTACACCTTC	CASNGGKALSGYTF
TRBJ1-3	NA	TRBD1	TRBV11-2	TGTGCCAGCAGCTTAGAATCAGGGGGCGCGGCTGGAAACACCATATATTTT	CASSLESGGAAGNTIYF
TRBJ2-1	NA	NA	TRBV5-1	TGCGCCAGCACGGAACAGGAGCTCAGTAAACAGTTCTTC	CASTEQELSKQFF
TRBJ1-5	NA	NA	TRBV19	TGTGCCAGTAGCCACCGGGATCCGTCTTGGACCAGCAATCAGCCCCAGCATTTT	CASSHRDPSWTSNQPQHF
TRBJ1-2	NA	TRBD1	TRBV5-1	TGCGCCAGCAGCCCCGGGACAGGAGCCAACTATGGCTACACCTTC	CASSPGTGANYGYTF
TRBJ1-1	NA	NA	TRBV5-1	TGCGCCAGCAGCTTTCAGGCGAACACTGAAGCTTTCTTT	CASSFQANTEAFF
TRBJ2-3	NA	NA	TRBV30	TGTGCCTCGGGACGGATGGCAGATACGCAGTATTTT	CASGRMADTQYF
TRBJ1-4	NA	TRBD1	TRBV19	TGTGCCAGTAGTCCGAGGGACAGGCTTAATGAAAAACTGTTTTTT	CASSPRDRLNEKLFF
TRBJ1-6	NA	NA	TRBV5-6	TGTGCCAGCAGCTTCGGTACGAGCTCCTATAATTCACCCCTCCACTTT	CASSFGTSSYNSPLHF
TRBJ1-2	NA	NA	TRBV2	TGTGCCAGCAGGGAGGGGAACTATGGCTACACCTTC	CASREGNYGYTF
TRBJ1-4	NA	TRBD1	TRBV5-1	TGCGCCAGCAGCCTGGGACAGGGGGCGCGTAGTGAAAAACTGTTTTTT	CASSLGQGARSEKLFF
TRBJ2-1	NA	TRBD2	TRBV19	TGTGCCAGTAGTCCCCGGACTAGCGGGATTGGTGAGCAGTTCTTC	CASSPRTSGIGEQFF
TRBJ2-7	NA	NA	TRBV19	TGTGCCAGTAGTATCCCCGGACCCGAGCAGTACTTC	CASSIPGPEQYF
TRBJ2-1	NA	NA	TRBV11-2	TGTGCCAGCAGCTTAGGTGATAGCGGCAATGAGCAGTTCTTC	CASSLGDSGNEQFF
TRBJ1-1	NA	TRBD1	TRBV7-6	TGTGCCAGCAGCTTAGCGGGAACAGGGGCCGAAGCTTTCTTT	CASSLAGTGAEAFF
TRBJ2-1	NA	NA	TRBV6-4	TGTGCCAGCAGTGCTGACAGTAGCTCCTACAATGAGCAGTTCTTC	CASSADSSSYNEQFF
TRBJ1-1	NA	NA	TRBV6-5	TGTGCCAGCAGTTACTCGGGGGGGCCAACTGAAGCTTTCTTT	CASSYSGGPTEAFF
TRBJ2-2	NA	NA	TRBV7-7	TGTGCCAGCAGCCAACAGGGGGGGGACACCGGGGAGCTGTTTTTT	CASSQQGGDTGELFF
TRBJ1-2	NA	NA	TRBV4-1	TGCGCCAGCTCACGTTTGGGGTGGGGCTACACCTTC	CASSRLGWGYTF
TRBJ1-1	NA	NA	TRBV5-5	TGTGCCAGCAGCCGAGACCTCCGGGTACACACTGAAGCTTTCTTT	CASSRDLRVHTEAFF
TRBJ2-7	NA	TRBD1	TRBV4-1	TGCGCCAGGCGGCTGACAGGGAGCTCCTACGAGCAGTACTTC	CARRLTGSSYEQYF
TRBJ1-1	NA	NA	TRBV7-2	TGTGCCAGCAGCTTGGGTCAGGTTAACACTGAAGCTTTCTTT	CASSLGQVNTEAFF
TRBJ1-3	NA	NA	TRBV7-2	TGTGCCAGCAGCTTAGCCAGGGAAGGCACCATATATTTT	CASSLAREGTIYF
TRBJ2-3	NA	NA	TRBV3-1/TRBV3-2	TGTGCCAGCAGCCAGGGGGATACGCAGTATTTT	CASSQGDTQYF
TRBJ2-1	NA	TRBD2	TRBV24-1	TGTGCCACCAGTGAGGCGGGGACTAACAATGAGCAGTTCTTC	CATSEAGTNNEQFF
TRBJ2-1	few	NA	TRBV19	TGTGCCAGTAGTATGGGCCTGGGGAACAATGAGCAGTTCTTC	CASSMGLGNNEQFF
TRBJ1-4	NA	NA	TRBV7-2	TGTGCCAGCAGCTTAGGGCTTAATGAAAAACTGTTTTTT	CASSLGLNEKLFF
TRBJ2-1	NA	TRBD2	TRBV7-2	TGTGCCAGCAGCTTCGCTAGCGGGAGCTCCTACAATGAGCAGTTCTTC	CASSFASGSSYNEQFF
TRBJ2-7	NA	TRBD2	TRBV19	TGTGCCAGTAGTATAGGACTAGCGGCGTCCTACGAGCAGTACTTC	CASSIGLAASYEQYF
TRBJ2-3	NA	NA	TRBV15	TGTGCCACCAGCCTCAGCGAGGACAAGTCTAGCACAGATACGCAGTATTTT	CATSLSEDKSSTDTQYF
TRBJ1-2	NA	NA	TRBV9	TGTGCCAGCAGCGAGCAGGGGCGGGAATATGGCTACACCTTC	CASSEQGREYGYTF
TRBJ2-5	few	TRBD2	TRBV10-3	TGTGCCATCAGAGGGGCGGGAGGAGCGGAGACCCAGTACTTC	CAIRGAGGAETQYF
TRBJ2-2	NA	TRBD1	TRBV6-4	TGTGCCAGCAGCCCCGGGACAGGAAACACCGGGGAGCTGTTTTTT	CASSPGTGNTGELFF
TRBJ2-1	few	TRBD2	TRBV29-1	TGCAGCGTTGAAGAGGGAGGGGCGCGGAGTGAGCAGTTCTTC	CSVEEGGARSEQFF
TRBJ2-3	NA	NA	TRBV4-2	TGTGCCAGCAGCCACCCCGTGGCAGATACGCAGTATTTT	CASSHPVADTQYF
TRBJ1-5	NA	NA	TRBV6-2/TRBV6-3	TGTGCCAGCAGTTCGTACAGTAGCAATCAGCCCCAGCATTTT	CASSSYSSNQPQHF
TRBJ1-6	NA	NA	TRBV18	TGTGCCAGCTCAAGGGCCAGAAGCGACTATAATTCACCCCTCCACTTT	CASSRARSDYNSPLHF
TRBJ2-1	NA	NA	TRBV5-6	TGTGCCAGCAGCTTGGCCGTGGGCAGTGAGCAGTTCTTC	CASSLAVGSEQFF
TRBJ1-3	NA	NA	TRBV6-1	TGTGCCAGCAGTGAGCAAACAGGGCCCGGAAACACCATATATTTT	CASSEQTGPGNTIYF
TRBJ2-2	NA	NA	TRBV7-2	TGTGCCAGCAGTGCCGCAGTGGCGGAGCTGTTTTTT	CASSAAVAELFF
TRBJ2-1	NA	NA	TRBV27	TGTGCCAGCAGCCATTCTCGCGCGAGCTCCTACAATGAGCAGTTCTTC	CASSHSRASSYNEQFF
TRBJ2-1	NA	NA	TRBV10-1	TGCGCCAGCAGTGAGTTTACCGCAAGATATTACAATGAGCAGTTCTTC	CASSEFTARYYNEQFF
TRBJ2-7	NA	TRBD2	TRBV2	TGTGCCAGCAGATCCGGGGGAGGGTTTCTGAGAGAGCAGTACTTC	CASRSGGGFLREQYF
TRBJ1-2	NA	NA	TRBV5-1	TGCGCCAGCAGCTTGGAGGCAGGGAATGGCTACACCTTC	CASSLEAGNGYTF
TRBJ2-5	NA	NA	TRBV29-1	TGCAGCGTTGATGGGGGCGCAAGGTACCAAGAGACCCAGTACTTC	CSVDGGARYQETQYF